This T cell receptor (beta chain) is from a study of beta chain features in type 1 diabetes. Of the isolated RNA, all was reverse transcribed, and so the sequenced material was expressed TCRB transcripts. The protocol was immunoSEQ multiplex PCR, while the TCRdb copy is restricted to in-frame clones and leaves out a portion. This sample has 350,000 to 450,000 clones; roughly 13% occur once, and the top ten carry about 0.01%. This clone was seen more than once but under ten times. Antigen: not known. CDR1 and CDR2 from the germline V gene are SEHNR and FQNEAQ (reference sequence). CDR3 length equals 15 residues. V lost 9 bases and J lost 6; bases outside the gene matches: 15. Each donor gave one heparinised blood draw averaging about 120 mL. Regarding the study as a whole: People with Type 1 diabetes carried modestly yet significantly shorter TCRB CDR3s in all four CD4+ subsets. These data did not resolve whether HLA type affects TCRB rearrangement.

Sequenced: naive CD4+ T cells from blood. The V and J genes are TRBV7-9 and TRBJ2-7; 9 bases map to TRBD1. The receptor was isolated from a woman under 30 with type 1 diabetes. The CDR3 nucleotides read TGTGCCAGAAGCCTCCGGGACAGGGAACGGCCCGAGCAGTACTTC. It encodes CARSLRDRERPEQYF.